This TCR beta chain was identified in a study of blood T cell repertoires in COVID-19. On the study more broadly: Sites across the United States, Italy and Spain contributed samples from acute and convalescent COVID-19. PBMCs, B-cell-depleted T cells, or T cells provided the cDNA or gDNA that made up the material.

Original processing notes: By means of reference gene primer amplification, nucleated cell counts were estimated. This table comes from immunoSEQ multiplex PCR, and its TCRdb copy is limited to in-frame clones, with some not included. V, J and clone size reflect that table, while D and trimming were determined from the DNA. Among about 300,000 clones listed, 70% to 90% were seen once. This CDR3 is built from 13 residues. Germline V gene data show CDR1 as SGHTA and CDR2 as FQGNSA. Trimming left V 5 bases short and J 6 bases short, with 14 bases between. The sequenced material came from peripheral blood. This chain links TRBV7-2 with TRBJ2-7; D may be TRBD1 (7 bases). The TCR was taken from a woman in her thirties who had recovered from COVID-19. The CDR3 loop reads CASSIPGGIEQYF. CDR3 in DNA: TGTGCCAGCAGCATTCCAGGGGGGATCGAGCAGTACTTC.